A single sample is the source of the 7 T cell receptor beta chains below, sequenced in a study of human T cells and chemical hapten exposure. Using its own MiXCR run on the RACE reads, TCRdb lists one record per CDR3 protein. The sample has 180,000 or so distinct CDR3 sequences, roughly a quarter seen once. Time point of the sample: patch test 3, about 24 weeks after DPC sensitization. Treatment specified: therapeutic diphenylcyclopropenone sensitization with weekly scalp DPC. Sequencing used whole blood, obtained in connection with sensitization to the hapten diphenylcyclopropenone (DPC). The receptors originated from a woman in her thirties or forties with alopecia areata. Some clones in this sample may be carry-over from other donors' samples.

J is TRBJ2-7 and V is TRBV7-9; TRBD2 agrees at 9 bases. The CDR3 totals 14 residues. V was clipped by 2 bases and J by 5 bases; unmatched bases: 4. Per the germline V gene, CDR1 is SEHNR and CDR2 is FQNEAQ (reference sequence). CDR3 sequence (DNA): TGTGCCAGCAGCTTATCCCTAGCGGGACACGAGCAGTACTTC. Protein: CASSLSLAGHEQYF.

This clonotype came up a few times. The rearrangement links TRBV28 to TRBJ2-1; D may match TRBD1 or TRBD2 (6 bases each). The length of the CDR3 is 14 residues. Germline-derived CDR1 and CDR2 are MDHEN and SYDVKM. With 1 base removed from V and 8 bases from J, the gap between germline ends came to 12 bases. The CDR3 nucleotides are TGTGCCAGCAGTTTATCCGACAGGAGGGATGAGCAGTTCTTC. Translated, it gives CASSLSDRRDEQFF.

In this sample, this clonotype turned up many times. This sequence joins TRBV28 and TRBJ1-2, with TRBD1 identical over 12 bases. CDR3 length: 14 residues. V was pared by 4 bases and J by 6 bases, with 3 bases of the junction left unmatched. Germline-derived CDR1 and CDR2 are MDHEN and SYDVKM. CDR3 residues: CASSSGQGADGYTF. For the CDR3, the DNA is TGTGCCAGCAGTTCGGGACAGGGGGCTGATGGCTACACCTTC.

Only one count was recorded for this clonotype. The V call is TRBV12-3 or TRBV12-4, the J call TRBJ2-5; TRBD1 is a possible D gene (5 bases). CDR3 size: 13 residues. V lost 3 bases and J lost 6, with 11 bases in between. The CDR3 nucleotides read TGTGCCAGCAGTTTGGTAGGGGAAAAGACCCAGTACTTC. Translating gives CASSLVGEKTQYF.

This chain links TRBV27 with TRBJ2-1, with a possible D match to TRBD2 (7 bases). V shed 1 base and J shed 6 bases, with 13 bases lying between them. Germline V gene data show CDR1 as MNHEY and CDR2 as SMNVEV (reference sequence). The CDR3 totals 15 residues. CDR3 sequence reads: CASSLWEGGGNEQFF. CDR3 coding DNA: TGTGCCAGCAGTTTATGGGAGGGGGGGGGCAATGAGCAGTTCTTC.

Concerning this clonotype itself: In this CDR3 the conserved last residue, phenylalanine or tryptophan, is missing, so a read error is likely. The chain employs TRBV12-3 or TRBV12-4 and TRBJ2-1; D ambiguous. The ends were cut back, 5 bases at V and 0 bases at J, with 11 bases in the middle. The CDR3 is 15 amino acids. This CDR3 reads CASSRGPSSYNEQFI. The CDR3 DNA sequence: TGTGCCAGCAGTCGAGGACCGAGCTCCTACAATGAGCAGTTCATC.

The J gene is TRBJ2-1, the V gene TRBV4-2; D ambiguous. V was shortened by 0 bases and J by 11 bases, with 8 bases between the two germline ends. The germline gives CDR1 LGHNA, CDR2 YNFKEQ. The CDR3 runs 12 residues. The CDR3 is CASSQDRRKQFF. CDR3 DNA: TGTGCCAGCAGCCAAGACAGGCGAAAGCAGTTCTTC.